The TCR beta chain described here comes from a study of T cells in Graves' hyperthyroidism and ophthalmopathy. Study context: Peripheral blood was drawn at first diagnosis, prior to all treatment.

This clonotype has only a few counts. A read error may be the cause here, since a much bigger clone is one base away. RNA transcripts were the template for amplifying TCR beta CDR3 regions. The TCR CDR3 was amplified in a first-round RT-PCR using the HTBI primer set. Each CDR3 protein gets one entry after TCRdb re-called the multiplex PCR reads with MiXCR. The table includes some 760,000 distinct CDR3 sequences, less than 15% detected once. No progression to ophthalmopathy during 18 months of follow-up defined stable disease. The diagnostic basis comprised clinical symptoms, serum thyroxine and TRAb, thyroid ultrasound and orbital computed tomography. This CDR3 has 13 amino acids. Germline loops: CDR1 SGHAT, CDR2 FQNNGV.

V usage is TRBV11-2 and J usage is TRBJ2-1; the D is unclear. This sequence originates from a woman aged 18-35 years with Graves' hyperthyroidism. Sequenced sample: blood. CDR3 in DNA: TGTGCCGGCAGCCTCCGGGCTTACAATGAGCAGTTCTTC. Its translation: CAGSLRAYNEQFF.